The 21 T cell receptor beta chains below come from one sample, sequenced in a study of cytomegalovirus exposure and HLA in healthy donors. The PCR employed 60 Vbeta primers together with 13 Jbeta primers. Some clones are missing from TCRdb's copy, which holds only in-frame ones; the method was immunoSEQ multiplex PCR. In the table there are some 92,000 clones, around 80% of which are singletons. The sample taken for sequencing was PBMCs. The origin of the receptors is a man aged 18 to 30 in good health and CMV-seropositive.

The chain joins TRBV4-1 to TRBJ2-2, with TRBD2 identical over 7 bases. The germline gives CDR1 MGHRA, CDR2 YSYEKL. There are 15 residues in the CDR3. With V trimmed by 1 base and J by 4 bases, 3 bases remained unmatched. The CDR3 region has the DNA TGCGCCAGCAGCCAAGGAGCGGGGACCACCGGGGAGCTGTTTTTT. Encoded protein: CASSQGAGTTGELFF.

This clone has more than one count but fewer than ten. The chain recombines TRBV10-1 with TRBJ2-3; D is uncertain. Germline values: CDR1 WNHNN, CDR2 SYGVQD (reference sequence). The CDR3 spans 14 residues. Trimming stripped 3 bases from V and 4 bases from J, with 11 bases between. The DNA for the CDR3 is TGCGCCAGCAGTGACCCGCTCGGGTCAGATACGCAGTATTTT. This translates into CASSDPLGSDTQYF.

This clone was found a few times. The chain recombines TRBV7-3 with TRBJ2-6, with TRBD1 identical over 8 bases. CDR3 length: 19 amino acids. The germline CDR1 and CDR2 sequences are SGHTA and FQGTGA. The J segment lost 1 base and the V segment lost 5 bases, leaving 13 bases of the junction unmatched. The CDR3 region has the DNA TGTGCCAGCAGCCCTAACCGACAGGGGATCCCATCTGGGGCCAACGTCCTGACTTTC. This sequence encodes CASSPNRQGIPSGANVLTF.

The rearrangement uses TRBV6-1 and TRBJ1-1; D gene unclear. Germline CDR1 MNHNS, CDR2 SASEGT. V lost 4 bases, J lost 0 bases, and 6 bases lay in between. This CDR3 region has 13 residues. DNA for the CDR3: TGTGCCAGCAGTGGGCCGTTGAACACTGAAGCTTTCTTT. Translating gives CASSGPLNTEAFF.

The CDR3 spells CASSLFGSGGSKNIQYF. CDR3 nucleotides: TGTGCCAGCAGCTTATTCGGCAGCGGGGGTAGCAAAAACATTCAGTACTTC. The chain links TRBV7-9 to TRBJ2-4; 8 bases are a match to TRBD2. Germline V lookup: CDR1 SEHNR, CDR2 FQNEAQ (reference sequence). This CDR3 contains 17 residues. Trimming cost V 2 bases and J 3 bases; bases outside gene matches: 9.

V gene TRBV10-3 combines with J gene TRBJ2-3; no definite D call. The CDR3 loop spans 16 amino acids. Deletions cut 6 bases from V and 1 base from J, with 17 bases between. Germline V gene lookup returns CDR1 ENHRY and CDR2 SYGVKD. The CDR3 reads CAIRPKLLVRTDTQYF. In DNA form, the CDR3 reads TGTGCCATCAGGCCCAAGCTTCTAGTTCGCACAGATACGCAGTATTTT.

The CDR3 nucleotides read TGCGCCAGCAGCTTGACAGGGGGAAATTCACCCCTCCACTTT. Its protein is CASSLTGGNSPLHF. The chain recombines TRBV5-1 with TRBJ1-6, with TRBD1 matching over 8 bases. The trim removed 1 base at V and 7 bases at J, leaving 1 base unmatched. This CDR3 comprises 14 residues. Germline CDR1 is SGHRS and CDR2 is YFSETQ.

This clone was recorded once. This sequence joins TRBV5-1 and TRBJ2-2; D remains ambiguous. This CDR3 region has 16 residues. V lost 2 bases and J 5 bases, leaving 16 bases between the germline ends. From germline, CDR1 is SGHRS and CDR2 YFSETQ. The CDR3 spells CASSFIGSRGTGELFF. CDR3 coding DNA: TGCGCCAGCAGCTTCATTGGGTCCCGAGGAACCGGGGAGCTGTTTTTT.

The rearrangement joins TRBV9 to TRBJ2-2; maybe TRBD2 (5 bases). Trimming removed 4 bases from V and 1 base from J, with 20 bases in between. The CDR3 consists of 18 residues. The germline V gene encodes CDR1 SGDLS and CDR2 YYNGEE. CDR3 loop: CASSYSRGQRMNTGELFF. DNA for the CDR3: TGTGCCAGCAGCTACTCAAGAGGGCAGCGGATGAACACCGGGGAGCTGTTTTTT.

This chain joins TRBV6-1 and TRBJ1-1, with TRBD1 as a possible D gene (5 bases). This CDR3 spans 15 amino acids. V was clipped by 1 base and J by 3 bases, with 12 bases between them. Germline V gene data show CDR1 as MNHNS and CDR2 as SASEGT. The CDR3 DNA is TGTGCCAGCAGTGAAGGCCGGGGGTTAGACACTGAAGCTTTCTTT. It translates to CASSEGRGLDTEAFF.

This clone was observed once. The chain uses TRBV7-9 and TRBJ2-1; 7 bases align to TRBD2. Germline CDR1 is SEHNR and CDR2 is FQNEAQ (reference sequence). The CDR3 has 18 amino acids. Trimming at V came to 5 bases and at J to 7 bases, leaving 20 bases not matched to a gene. In DNA form, the CDR3 reads TGTGCCAGCAGCCCACTGGCTAGGCCGGGGGGTGGCTCGAATGAGCAGTTCTTC. It yields the protein CASSPLARPGGGSNEQFF.

This chain uses TRBV19 with TRBJ2-2; TRBD1 might be the D (5 bases). This CDR3 has 14 amino acids. Germline V gene lookup returns CDR1 LNHDA and CDR2 SQIVND (reference sequence). The germline V and J ends were trimmed by 6 bases and 0 bases, with 8 bases remaining between them. CDR3 sequence: CASRDRSNTGELFF. The CDR3 nucleotides are TGTGCCAGTAGAGACAGATCGAACACCGGGGAGCTGTTTTTT.

The chain joins TRBV19 to TRBJ2-5; 7 nucleotides agree with TRBD1. The CDR3 has 13 amino acids. Germline lookup yields CDR1 LNHDA and CDR2 SQIVND (reference sequence). After removal of 6 bases from V and 5 bases from J, the junction contained 6 bases not matched to a gene. The CDR3 loop reads CASRTGSMETQYF. The CDR3 coding sequence is TGTGCCAGTAGGACAGGGTCGATGGAGACCCAGTACTTC.

The chain links TRBV18 to TRBJ1-2; the match to TRBD1 covers 7 bases. After removal of 3 bases from V and 7 bases from J, the junction contained 5 bases not matched to a gene. The CDR3 consists of 13 residues. Germline V CDR1 and CDR2: KGHSH, LQKENI. CDR3 protein: CASSPGTELGYTF. The CDR3 coding sequence is TGTGCCAGCTCACCGGGGACAGAGCTTGGCTACACCTTC.

This chain links TRBV2 with TRBJ2-7; D is undetermined. This CDR3 has 13 residues. Germline V gives CDR1 SNHLY, CDR2 FYNNEI. The ends were cut back, 3 bases at V and 4 bases at J, with 10 bases in the middle. The CDR3 coding sequence is TGTGCCAGCAGTGATCAGGTTGGGTACGAGCAGTACTTC. Translated, it gives CASSDQVGYEQYF.

V is TRBV6-1 and J is TRBJ2-7; possible D gene TRBD2, 5 bases. CDR3 length: 13 amino acids. V lost 2 bases and J 5 bases, leaving 10 bases between the germline ends. CDR1 is MNHNS and CDR2 is SASEGT in the germline V gene. CDR3 coding DNA: TGTGCCAGCAGTGAATTTTCTAGCCACGAGCAGTACTTC. Its translation is CASSEFSSHEQYF.

The chain is built from TRBV5-4 and TRBJ2-2; TRBD1 might be the D (6 bases). The CDR3 has 15 residues. Germline values: CDR1 SGHNT, CDR2 YYREEE (reference sequence). V shed 1 base and J shed 6 bases, with 13 bases lying between them. CDR3 coding DNA: TGTGCCAGCAGCTTGCCGATACAGGGACCCGGGGAGCTGTTTTTT. It specifies CASSLPIQGPGELFF.

The gene calls are TRBV7-8 and TRBJ1-4, with a possible D match to TRBD1 (5 bases). Germline loops: CDR1 SGHVS, CDR2 FQNEAQ. V shed 3 bases and J shed 6 bases, with 11 bases lying between them. CDR3 size: 14 residues. As DNA, the CDR3 is TGTGCCAGCAGCTTGAGTGGCAGGGATGAAAAACTGTTTTTT. Translation gives CASSLSGRDEKLFF.

This clone was found many times. The rearrangement uses TRBV28 and TRBJ1-3, with 8 positions matching TRBD1. This CDR3 spans 15 amino acids. Germline V gene lookup returns CDR1 MDHEN and CDR2 SYDVKM. Germline trimming cut 2 bases from V and 8 bases from J; bases unmatched to any gene: 8. The DNA of the CDR3 is TGTGCCAGCAGTTTAGCCGCAGGGGGCAGATACACCATATATTTT. This gives the protein CASSLAAGGRYTIYF.

The chain is built from TRBV6-1 and TRBJ1-5; D remains ambiguous. This CDR3 contains 14 residues. Per germline, CDR1 MNHNS and CDR2 SASEGT. V was cut by 3 bases and J by 5 bases, with 11 bases left in between. CDR3 in amino acids: CASSDRELHQPQHF. The CDR3 DNA follows: TGTGCCAGCAGTGACCGGGAGCTCCATCAGCCCCAGCATTTT.

The chain has TRBV7-9 and TRBJ1-4, with 7 nucleotides matching TRBD1. CDR3 length equals 14 residues. Germline V gives CDR1 SEHNR, CDR2 FQNEAQ (reference sequence). The V gene end was trimmed by 5 bases and the J gene end by 5 bases; junction bases not matched to a gene: 5. This CDR3 reads CASSPSGQNEKLFF. CDR3 bases: TGTGCCAGCAGCCCTTCGGGACAGAATGAAAAACTGTTTTTT.